This T cell receptor (beta chain) was retrieved from a study of CD8 T cells in ankylosing spondylitis. General study findings and limits: Characteristic of ankylosing spondylitis blood, it appeared, was a TCR beta motif comprising 7 to 9 highly homologous variants. Certain motif variants had earlier been reported in reactive arthritis synovial fluid and blood. Disease-associated clones were CD8+ and fairly uncommon in peripheral blood.

This clonotype occurred a few times. Antigen: not known. Quantitative barcoded 5'-RACE was used to prepare TCR beta libraries. TCRdb reanalysed the 5' RACE reads using MiXCR and keeps one entry per CDR3 protein. This sample has under 200,000 distinct CDR3 sequences, with approximately 9% found just once. The CDR3 loop spans 14 amino acids. V dropped 3 bases and J dropped 8 bases, with 14 bases sitting between them. Germline V lookup: CDR1 SGDLS, CDR2 YYNGEE. The receptor was derived from a female donor with ankylosing spondylitis or in good health (not recorded which). Sequenced: blood, either unsorted or a sorted T cell fraction (not recorded which). The J gene is TRBJ1-4, the V gene TRBV9, with D uncertain. Here the CDR3 DNA reads TGTGCCAGCAGCGGTTCCGGGGTAGGGGAAAAACTGTTTTTT. Translated, it gives CASSGSGVGEKLFF.